The rows below give T cell receptor beta chains drawn from one sample of a study of human T cells and chemical hapten exposure. From the RACE reads, TCRdb called clonotypes with MiXCR, one entry per CDR3 protein. The sample holds roughly 260,000 distinct CDR3 sequences, about 9% seen once. Sequenced material: whole blood, taken in connection with sensitization to the hapten diphenylcyclopropenone (DPC). These receptors came from a woman in her 40s with alopecia areata. Some clones in this sample may be carry-over from other donors' samples. Each CDR3 is given with its conserved first and last residue. The D gene is left open where the match is weak. For some rows the clone size is stated as once, few or many, or as a class when expanded; others skip it.

d_gene	v_gene	abundance	j_gene	CDR3nt	CDR3aa
TRBD1	TRBV6-5	few	TRBJ2-6	TGTGCCAGCAGCGTACAGGGGGACGCTGGGGCCAACGTCCTGACTTTC	CASSVQGDAGANVLTF
TRBD2	TRBV7-9	few	TRBJ2-1	TGTGCCAGCAGTTCCGGGACTAGCGGGGGAAATGAGCAGTTCTTC	CASSSGTSGGNEQFF
NA	TRBV11-2	many	TRBJ1-2	TGTGCCAGCAGCTTGCGGGCCTCCTATGGCTACACCTTC	CASSLRASYGYTF
NA	TRBV9	NA	TRBJ2-2	TGTACCAGCAGCGGCAACCCGGGGCCCGGGGAGCTGTTTTTT	CTSSGNPGPGELFF
NA	TRBV7-8	NA	TRBJ2-3	TGTGCCAGCAGCTTGCGTTTAGCGAGTCGGACCCGCCTGGATACGCAGTATTTT	CASSLRLASRTRLDTQYF
TRBD2	TRBV6-2/TRBV6-3	NA	TRBJ2-7	TGTGCCAGCGGGACTAGCGGTTCCCTTAGCTCCTACGAGCAGTACTTC	CASGTSGSLSSYEQYF
TRBD2	TRBV28	NA	TRBJ2-3	TGTGCCAGCAGTTCGACTAGCGAGACCACGGAAGATACGCAGTATTTT	CASSSTSETTEDTQYF
NA	TRBV9	few	TRBJ1-2	TGTGCCAGCAGCGTGGGGCCATTGGACTATGGCTACACCTTC	CASSVGPLDYGYTF
NA	TRBV7-9	few	TRBJ2-3	TGTGCCAGCAACGGCCTCACAGATACGCAGTATTTT	CASNGLTDTQYF
TRBD2	TRBV3-1	NA	TRBJ2-7	TGTGCCAGCAGCCAATTCCTAGCGGGAGCAGAAGGCGAGCAGTACTTC	CASSQFLAGAEGEQYF
NA	TRBV4-2	NA	TRBJ1-1	TGTGCCAGCAGCCAAGATAAAAAGGGCGTGAACACTGAAGCTTTCTTT	CASSQDKKGVNTEAFF
NA	TRBV29-1	NA	TRBJ2-1	TGCAGCGTTGCGGTGGGAAACCCCTTGCGCTCCTACAATGAGCAGTTCTTC	CSVAVGNPLRSYNEQFF
NA	TRBV5-6	NA	TRBJ1-2	TGTGCCAGCAGCTTGGGAGGGGCCCGAGCTAACTATGGCTACACCTTC	CASSLGGARANYGYTF
NA	TRBV6-4	few	TRBJ1-5	TGTGCCAGCAGTGACTATAGGTCCTTGAATCAGCCCCAGCATTTT	CASSDYRSLNQPQHF
NA	TRBV20-1	NA	TRBJ2-7	TGCAGTGCTAGAGATGACCCGGGACGGGTCGAGCAGTACTTC	CSARDDPGRVEQYF
NA	TRBV5-6	NA	TRBJ2-2	TGTGCCAGCAGCCCGGACACGACTTTGGTCGGGGAGCTGTTTTTT	CASSPDTTLVGELFF
NA	TRBV11-1	NA	TRBJ2-5	TGTGCCAGCAGCTCCAGTTCAGAGACCCAGTACTTC	CASSSSSETQYF
NA	TRBV29-1	NA	TRBJ1-2	TGCAGCGTTGCAGGGCGTCTACGGCTGTCGGGCTACACCTTC	CSVAGRLRLSGYTF
NA	TRBV10-3	NA	TRBJ2-7	TGTGCCATCACCGAAGAGGGTAGCTACGAGCAGTACTTC	CAITEEGSYEQYF
NA	TRBV21-1	NA	TRBJ2-1	TGTGCCAGCAGCGAACGGGGGACTAGCGGTTGCTCCTACAATGAGCAGTTCTTC	CASSERGTSGCSYNEQFF
NA	TRBV28	NA	TRBJ1-2	TGTGCCAGCAGTTTTAATCCCTACATGACTAACTATGGCTACACCTTC	CASSFNPYMTNYGYTF
TRBD2	TRBV11-2	few	TRBJ2-3	TGTGCCAGCAGCTCCCATAGCGGGAGGGACACAGATACGCAGTATTTT	CASSSHSGRDTDTQYF
TRBD1	TRBV12-3/TRBV12-4	few	TRBJ2-2	TGTGCCAGCAGCCGTCCGACAGGGATGAACACCGGGGAGCTGTTTTTT	CASSRPTGMNTGELFF
TRBD2	TRBV6-2/TRBV6-3	few	TRBJ2-1	TGTGCCAGCAGTTACTCGTTGAGGGGGACTAGCGGGAGTCTATACAATGAGCAGTTCTTC	CASSYSLRGTSGSLYNEQFF
NA	TRBV7-2	NA	TRBJ2-3	TGTACCAGCAGCTTAGCGAGCGGCTACACAGATACGCAGTATTTT	CTSSLASGYTDTQYF
NA	TRBV7-9	many	TRBJ2-3	TGTGCCAGCAGCCCCCGGGCGACCCCAGATACGCAGTATTTT	CASSPRATPDTQYF
TRBD1	TRBV6-5	many	TRBJ2-5	TGTGCCAGCAGGATAGGGACAGGCTATGAGACCCAGTACTTC	CASRIGTGYETQYF
NA	TRBV5-6	NA	TRBJ2-2	TGTGCCAGCAGCTTTGCGTACACCGGGGAGCTGTTTTTT	CASSFAYTGELFF
NA	TRBV20-1	NA	TRBJ1-2	TGCAGTGCTAGAGAGGGGGCCGGAGCCTATGGCTACACCTTC	CSAREGAGAYGYTF
NA	TRBV12-3/TRBV12-4	NA	TRBJ1-5	TGTGCCAGCAGTTTCGCGGGTACTAGCAATCAGCCCCAGCATTTT	CASSFAGTSNQPQHF
NA	TRBV11-2	few	TRBJ1-2	TGTGCCAGCAGCTCACAGGGACGAGGCTACACCTTC	CASSSQGRGYTF
TRBD1	TRBV28	NA	TRBJ1-5	TGTGCCAGCAGCTACGGACAGGGATCCAATCAGCCCCAGCATTTT	CASSYGQGSNQPQHF
NA	TRBV10-3	few	TRBJ2-6	TGTGCCATAGCGAGGGACACCAGTTCTGGGGCCAACGTCCTGACTTTC	CAIARDTSSGANVLTF
NA	TRBV20-1	NA	TRBJ2-2	TGCAGTGCTAGTAATCCTAGCCTCGACGCCGGGGAGCTGTTTTTT	CSASNPSLDAGELFF
NA	TRBV28	many	TRBJ2-3	TGTGCCAGCAGTTCACCAAACACAGATACGCAGTATTTT	CASSSPNTDTQYF
NA	TRBV19	few	TRBJ2-1	TGTGCCAGTAGTACGTTGGGGACTCCCGGCAATGAGCAGTTCTTC	CASSTLGTPGNEQFF
TRBD1	TRBV27	few	TRBJ1-2	TGTGCCAGCAGTCCTAGGGGGCTAGGCGGCTACACCTTC	CASSPRGLGGYTF
NA	TRBV5-4	few	TRBJ2-2	TGTGCCAGCAGCTCCGGGGGCTATGACACCGGGGAGCTGTTTTTT	CASSSGGYDTGELFF
NA	TRBV6-5	few	TRBJ2-5	TGTGCCAGCAGGGCCCCGGACAGACAAGAGACCCAGTACTTC	CASRAPDRQETQYF
NA	TRBV7-2	NA	TRBJ2-5	TGTGCCAGCAGCTTAGCGATGGGCCCCCCGCGGGAGACCCAGTACTTC	CASSLAMGPPRETQYF
TRBD2	TRBV11-2	NA	TRBJ2-5	TGTGCCAGCAGCCGAGCCCTTCTAGCGGGAGCGTTGGAGACCCAGTACTTC	CASSRALLAGALETQYF
TRBD1	TRBV7-9	NA	TRBJ2-3	TGTGCCAGCAGCCCGGTGACAGGGTTCACAGATACGCAGTATTTT	CASSPVTGFTDTQYF
TRBD2	TRBV6-2/TRBV6-3	few	TRBJ2-1	TGTGCCAGCATAACTAGGACTAGCTCCTACAATGAGCAGTTCTTC	CASITRTSSYNEQFF
TRBD1	TRBV24-1	few	TRBJ2-3	TGTGCCACCAGTGATTTGTGGGCAGGGGGCGCAGATACGCAGTATTTT	CATSDLWAGGADTQYF
NA	TRBV5-1	NA	TRBJ2-1	TGCGCCAGCAGCCGGGGGACTCGCACCTACAATGGGCAGTTCTTC	CASSRGTRTYNGQFF
NA	TRBV9	NA	TRBJ2-7	TGTGCCAGCAGCGTAGGAACGGGAGTAGAAAACGAGCAGTACTTC	CASSVGTGVENEQYF
NA	TRBV9	NA	TRBJ2-5	TGTGCCAGCAGCGCGCCGGGAGTTGGAGAGACCCAGTACTTC	CASSAPGVGETQYF
NA	TRBV7-9	NA	TRBJ2-1	TGTGCCAGTGAATGGGCGGGACGCCTGGACGATGAGCAGTTCTTC	CASEWAGRLDDEQFF
TRBD1	TRBV3-1	few	TRBJ2-4	TGTGCCAGCAGCCAAGATTGGACAGGGGGGAGAAACATTCAGTACTTC	CASSQDWTGGRNIQYF